Below are 16 T cell receptor beta chains sequenced from a single sample in a study of T cell responses to AZD1222 COVID-19 vaccine. Generated by immunoSEQ multiplex PCR, the TCRdb table keeps only in-frame clones and is missing some. The sample records about 150,000 clones, roughly 94% being singletons. This specimen consisted of peripheral blood, obtained on day 0 of AZD1222 vaccination. These receptor sequences come from an adult in good health.

This clone has a single count. The V gene is TRBV9, the J gene TRBJ1-6, with 11 bases identical to TRBD1. The CDR3 length is 15 residues. CDR1 and CDR2 from the germline V gene are SGDLS and YYNGEE. Losses at the gene ends were 3 bases for V and 6 bases for J; bases not matched to a gene: 2. CDR3: CASSGTGGGNSPLHF. CDR3 DNA sequence: TGTGCCAGCAGCGGGACAGGGGGCGGTAATTCACCCCTCCACTTT.

This rearrangement joins TRBV28 to TRBJ2-1; 7 nucleotides agree with TRBD1. J gave up 7 bases and V 6 bases, and 9 bases lay outside the gene matches. Per germline, CDR1 MDHEN and CDR2 SYDVKM. The CDR3 is 14 residues long. The CDR3 here is CASRPGTESNEQFF. CDR3 coding DNA: TGTGCCAGCAGGCCCGGGACAGAAAGTAATGAGCAGTTCTTC.

The chain employs TRBV7-9 and TRBJ1-5; D gene ambiguous. The CDR3 loop spans 15 amino acids. V was cut by 0 bases and J by 4 bases, with 10 bases left in between. Per the germline V gene, CDR1 is SEHNR and CDR2 is FQNEAQ (reference sequence). CDR3 coding DNA: TGTGCCAGCAGCTTAGCAGGGTTCCTTAATCAGCCCCAGCATTTT. It codes for CASSLAGFLNQPQHF.

This clone has more than one count but fewer than ten. The chain has TRBV19 and TRBJ2-1; weak D call: TRBD1 (6 bases). This CDR3 comprises 15 residues. V gave up 4 bases and J gave up 4 bases, with 14 bases separating them. Germline CDR1 LNHDA, CDR2 SQIVND (reference sequence). The CDR3 sequence is CASSTGTTAYNEQFF. The CDR3, as DNA: TGTGCCAGTAGTACCGGGACAACAGCATACAATGAGCAGTTCTTC.

The table lists this clone with a count of one. Other DNA sequences in the same sample also yield this CDR3. The chain employs TRBV5-1 and TRBJ2-5; no clear D gene. The CDR3 is 11 amino acids. V was cut by 4 bases and J by 2 bases, with 3 bases left in between. CDR1 SGHRS and CDR2 YFSETQ come from the germline V gene. The DNA of the CDR3 is TGCGCCAGCAGCCTGCAAGAGACCCAGTACTTC. Residues: CASSLQETQYF.

This chain connects TRBV5-4 to TRBJ2-7; possibly TRBD1 for D (6 bases). Trimming pared 0 bases from V and 4 bases from J, leaving 8 bases between. This CDR3 contains 13 residues. Germline V gene sequence: CDR1 SGHNT, CDR2 YYREEE (reference sequence). The CDR3 sequence is CASSLDRVYEQYV. The CDR3 DNA follows: TGTGCCAGCAGCTTGGACAGGGTTTACGAGCAGTACGTC.

V gene TRBV6-5 combines with J gene TRBJ2-5; TRBD2 aligns across 7 bases. CDR3 size: 15 residues. V was clipped by 2 bases and J by 4 bases; unmatched bases: 7. The germline V gene encodes CDR1 MNHEY and CDR2 SVGAGI. CDR3 sequence (DNA): TGTGCCAGCAGTTACCACGGACTAGTATTAGAGACCCAGTACTTC. Translating it yields CASSYHGLVLETQYF.

The J gene is TRBJ1-5, the V gene TRBV7-9; TRBD1 is a possible D gene (5 bases). With 10 bases removed from V and 6 bases from J, the gap between germline ends came to 16 bases. The CDR3 length is 13 residues. Germline lookup yields CDR1 SEHNR and CDR2 FQNEAQ (reference sequence). In DNA form, the CDR3 reads TGTGCCACCACCGAGGGGTACGGTCAGCCCCAGCATTTT. Translating it yields CATTEGYGQPQHF.

The chain couples TRBV21-1 to TRBJ1-4; the table gives TRBD1 as D, unverified against the DNA. TRBV21-1 is flagged as a pseudogene. This CDR3 spans 15 amino acids. The CDR3 loop is CANPGRGQGGEKLFF. As DNA, the CDR3 is TGTGCCAACCCAGGGCGAGGACAGGGAGGAGAAAAACTGTTTTTT.

The chain employs TRBV4-3 and TRBJ2-7; D unclear. Germline V gene lookup returns CDR1 LGHNA and CDR2 YSLEER. The germline V and J ends were trimmed by 8 bases and 4 bases, with 24 bases remaining between them. The length of the CDR3 is 16 residues. The CDR3 nucleotides are TGCGCCAGCGCCCATGGGCGTCTGGGTTCGCCTTACGAGCAGTACGTC. Protein sequence: CASAHGRLGSPYEQYV.

This sequence joins TRBV19 and TRBJ1-6; D is perhaps TRBD1 (5 bases). Germline V gene lookup returns CDR1 LNHDA and CDR2 SQIVND (reference sequence). With 3 bases removed from V and 7 bases from J, the gap between germline ends came to 10 bases. The CDR3 contains 14 residues. The CDR3 DNA reads as TGTGCCAGTAGTATGTCGGGGGGAAATTCACCCCTCCACTTT. It codes for CASSMSGGNSPLHF.

The chain combines TRBV4-3 with TRBJ2-1; perhaps TRBD1 as D (6 bases). V dropped 0 bases and J dropped 2 bases, with 8 bases sitting between them. Per germline, CDR1 LGHNA and CDR2 YSLEER. The CDR3 sequence is 15 residues long. The CDR3 coding sequence is TGCGCCAGCAGCCAAGACAGGGGACCCTACAATGAGCAGTTCTTC. This sequence encodes CASSQDRGPYNEQFF.

The gene calls are TRBV29-1 and TRBJ1-1, with 7 bases that match TRBD1. Germline V CDR1 and CDR2: SQVTM, ANQGSEA. V dropped 7 bases and J dropped 5; count of bases not matched to a gene: 10. The CDR3 is 13 residues long. The CDR3 DNA follows: TGCAGCGCCTCAACAGGGGTAGGGACTGAAGCTTTCTTT. Its protein product is CSASTGVGTEAFF.

A single count supports this clone. V usage is TRBV1 and J usage is TRBJ2-1; TRBD2 reflects the table's D call only, with no check against the DNA. TRBV1 is tagged as a pseudogene. This CDR3 contains 13 residues. The CDR3 DNA reads TGCACCAGCAGCCCAAGCTTCAACAATGAGCAGTTCTTC. It yields the protein CTSSPSFNNEQFF.

CDR3 nucleotides: TGTGCCAGCAGCGCGAAATGGGACAGAATGAACACTGAAGCTTTCTTT. It yields the protein CASSAKWDRMNTEAFF. The V and J genes are TRBV9 and TRBJ1-1, with 7 bases matching TRBD1. CDR1 is SGDLS, CDR2 YYNGEE, per germline. This CDR3 spans 16 amino acids. V trimming: 3 bases; J trimming: 0 bases; junction bases outside the gene matches: 8.

This clone has a single count. The chain has TRBV10-3 and TRBJ2-7; D perhaps matches TRBD2 (6 bases). The CDR3 spans 12 residues. V was shortened by 11 bases and J by 1 base, with 12 bases between the two germline ends. The germline CDR1 and CDR2 sequences are ENHRY and SYGVKD. For the CDR3, the DNA is TGTGCCTCCCGGGACTGGTCCTACGAGCAGTACGTC. Its protein is CASRDWSYEQYV.